Listed here are 25 T cell receptor beta chains from one sample, sequenced in a study of blood T cell repertoires in COVID-19. This table comes from immunoSEQ multiplex PCR, and its TCRdb copy is limited to in-frame clones, with some not included. The sample carries under 200,000 clones, less than 90% recorded once. The sample comprised peripheral blood. The receptor set was obtained from a man between 18 and 29 years old with active or convalescent COVID-19.

V and J are TRBV19 and TRBJ2-1; 15 bases are shared with TRBD2. V was clipped by 7 bases and J by 0 bases; unmatched bases: 7. The CDR3 consists of 18 residues. Germline lookup yields CDR1 LNHDA and CDR2 SQIVND (reference sequence). The DNA of the CDR3 is TGTGCCAGTACCCTGGGACTAGCGGGGGGTCCCTCCTACAATGAGCAGTTCTTC. This gives the protein CASTLGLAGGPSYNEQFF.

The rearrangement links TRBV4-1 to TRBJ1-5; D remains ambiguous. The CDR3 covers 15 residues. The germline V and J ends were trimmed by 0 bases and 0 bases, with 6 bases remaining between them. CDR1 MGHRA and CDR2 YSYEKL come from the germline V gene. The DNA for the CDR3 is TGCGCCAGCAGCCAAGATGCGGGTAGCAATCAGCCCCAGCATTTT. Translating gives CASSQDAGSNQPQHF.

The chain couples TRBV5-5 to TRBJ1-1; the D gene is possibly TRBD1 (6 bases). The CDR3 sequence is 17 residues long. Trimming pared 0 bases from V and 6 bases from J, leaving 21 bases between. Germline CDR1 reads SGHKS; CDR2 reads YYEKEE (reference sequence). The chain's CDR3 is CASSLALTGVDFAEAFF. CDR3 DNA sequence: TGTGCCAGCAGCTTGGCTCTGACAGGCGTCGATTTCGCTGAAGCTTTCTTT.

This clone appeared a few times. The CDR3 nucleotides are TGTGCCAGCAGCCCGGGACAGTATGGCTACACCTTC. Its translation: CASSPGQYGYTF. The J gene is TRBJ1-2, the V gene TRBV11-2, with 7 bases lining up with TRBD1. Germline assignment: CDR1 SGHAT and CDR2 FQNNGV. J lost 5 bases, V lost 5 bases, and 2 bases had no gene match. The CDR3 contains 12 residues.

This clone was picked up one time. This chain joins TRBV5-1 and TRBJ1-2; D gene unclear. V was pared by 1 base and J by 2 bases, with 6 bases between. Germline CDR1 SGHRS, CDR2 YFSETQ. The CDR3 length is 13 residues. The CDR3 nucleotides are TGCGCCAGCAGCTTGACGGTCAACTATGGCTACACCTTC. This translates into CASSLTVNYGYTF. Together with reference TRBV5-1 and TRBJ1-2, the CDR3 gives the full variable domain: KAGVTQTPRYLIKTRGQQVTLSCSPISGHRSVSWYQQTPGQGLQFLFEYFSETQRNKGNFPGRFSGRQFSNSRSEMNVSTLELGDSALYLCASSLTVNYGYTFGSGTRLTVV.

V gene TRBV2 combines with J gene TRBJ2-1, with D uncertain. V was trimmed by 7 bases and J by 0 bases, leaving 7 bases between them. CDR3 length equals 13 residues. Germline V gene lookup returns CDR1 SNHLY and CDR2 FYNNEI. CDR3 nucleotide sequence: TGTGCCAGCACTCTGAGCTCCTACAATGAGCAGTTCTTC. It is translated as CASTLSSYNEQFF. The full variable domain, rest sourced from reference TRBV2 and TRBJ2-1, is EPEVTQTPSHQVTQMGQEVILRCVPISNHLYFYWYRQILGQKVEFLVSFYNNEISEKSEIFDDQFSVERPDGSNFTLKIRSTKLEDSAMYFCASTLSSYNEQFFGPGTRLTVL.

The CDR3 is CASSPSGQELYEQYF. CDR3 coding DNA: TGTGCCAGCTCACCATCGGGACAGGAATTATACGAGCAGTACTTC. The chain recombines TRBV18 with TRBJ2-7; 8 bases map to TRBD1. There are 15 residues in the CDR3. With V trimmed by 2 bases and J by 4 bases, 7 bases remained unmatched. Germline CDR1 reads KGHSH; CDR2 reads LQKENI.

This chain uses TRBV19 with TRBJ1-3, with D perhaps matching TRBD1 (5 bases). This CDR3 has 14 amino acids. The V end lost 7 bases, the J end lost 0 bases, and 10 bases lay between the germline ends. The germline V gene has CDR1 LNHDA and CDR2 SQIVND (reference sequence). In DNA form, the CDR3 reads TGTGCCAGTACCCGGGGGGACTCTGGAAACACCATATATTTT. It is translated as CASTRGDSGNTIYF.

The chain couples TRBV6-4 to TRBJ2-7, with D maybe TRBD1 (5 bases). The CDR3 has 13 residues. V lost 5 bases, J lost 4 bases, and 12 bases lay in between. CDR1 is MRHNA and CDR2 is SNTAGT in the germline V gene. The CDR3 region has the DNA TGTGCCAGCAGTTTCCAGGCAGGGTACGAGCAGTACTTC. Translated, it gives CASSFQAGYEQYF.

The chain employs TRBV4-1 and TRBJ1-5, with TRBD1 as a possible D gene (5 bases). This CDR3 comprises 16 residues. CDR1 and CDR2 from the germline V gene are MGHRA and YSYEKL. V dropped 3 bases and J dropped 5 bases, with 17 bases sitting between them. The CDR3 protein is CASSHLSGGGDQPQHF. CDR3 nucleotide sequence: TGCGCCAGCAGCCATCTATCCGGCGGGGGAGATCAGCCCCAGCATTTT.

J is TRBJ1-1 and V is TRBV3-1 (or the pseudogene TRBV3-2); no definite D call. The CDR3 has 15 residues. The V gene's germline CDR1 is LGHDT and CDR2 YNNKEL (reference sequence). With 3 bases removed from V and 3 bases from J, the gap between germline ends came to 14 bases. The CDR3 DNA follows: TGTGCCAGCAGCCACCCCCCCCGGGGTCACACTGAAGCTTTCTTT. Translation gives CASSHPPRGHTEAFF.

J is TRBJ1-1 and V is TRBV27; 8 positions match TRBD1. CDR3 size: 13 residues. Germline CDR1 is MNHEY and CDR2 is SMNVEV (reference sequence). Trimming cost V 4 bases and J 6 bases; bases outside gene matches: 4. The CDR3 is CASSSGTGPEAFF. The CDR3 nucleotides read TGTGCCAGCAGTTCCGGGACAGGACCTGAAGCTTTCTTT.

The chain uses TRBV6-5 and TRBJ2-7; the D gene is possibly TRBD2 (6 bases). This CDR3 comprises 13 residues. V was shortened by 4 bases and J by 6 bases, with 13 bases between the two germline ends. Germline V gives CDR1 MNHEY, CDR2 SVGAGI. The CDR3, as DNA: TGTGCCAGCAGTTGGTCCGTCGGGGGCGAGCAGTACTTC. This codes for CASSWSVGGEQYF.

The chain has TRBV7-9 and TRBJ2-1; TRBD1 matches at 9 bases. V lost 4 bases and J lost 9; bases outside the gene matches: 16. Germline CDR1 reads SEHNR; CDR2 reads FQNEAQ (reference sequence). The CDR3 runs to 17 residues. The CDR3 sequence: CASSSTTLGQGFTEQFF. The CDR3 DNA reads as TGTGCCAGCAGCTCAACCACCCTAGGACAGGGGTTCACTGAGCAGTTCTTC.

The sample holds one count of this clone. The chain recombines TRBV4-2 with TRBJ1-2; no clear D gene. The CDR3 is made up of 14 amino acids. V was shortened by 0 bases and J by 2 bases, with 7 bases between the two germline ends. In germline, CDR1 is LGHNA, CDR2 YNFKEQ. DNA of the CDR3: TGTGCCAGCAGCCAAGACGGCAGGAACTATGGCTACACCTTC. It codes for CASSQDGRNYGYTF.

J is TRBJ2-7 and V is TRBV3-1 (or the pseudogene TRBV3-2); 13 bases are shared with TRBD2. Per the germline V gene, CDR1 is LGHDT and CDR2 is YNNKEL (reference sequence). This CDR3 spans 14 amino acids. V shed 7 bases and J 6 bases; nucleotides not matched to a gene: 6. The chain's CDR3 is CASTRTSGSPEQYF. CDR3 in DNA: TGTGCCAGCACCAGGACTAGCGGGAGCCCCGAGCAGTACTTC.

This clone was counted between two and nine times. For the CDR3, the DNA is TGTGCCAGCACCTTCCTGACAGGGGTGGACTATGGCTACACCTTC. Translating gives CASTFLTGVDYGYTF. The chain is built from TRBV6-5 and TRBJ1-2; 8 bases line up with TRBD1. Germline V gene lookup returns CDR1 MNHEY and CDR2 SVGAGI. The trim removed 7 bases at V and 3 bases at J, leaving 10 bases unmatched. The CDR3 spans 15 residues.

The V gene is TRBV19, the J gene TRBJ1-1; tentatively, D is TRBD1 (5 bases). Trimming took 6 bases from V and 4 from J, leaving 18 bases between them. Germline V gives CDR1 LNHDA, CDR2 SQIVND (reference sequence). CDR3 length equals 15 residues. For the CDR3, the DNA is TGTGCCAGTAGCATTCGTGGGGCGACGGGCACTGAAGCTTTCTTT. It translates to CASSIRGATGTEAFF.

This clone was picked up a small number of times. The chain carries TRBV7-6 and TRBJ1-3, with D possibly being TRBD1 (5 bases). V was cut by 5 bases and J by 0 bases, with 14 bases left in between. The CDR3 spans 16 residues. Germline CDR1 SGHVS, CDR2 FNYEAQ. CDR3 amino acids: CASSARTSSSGNTIYF. The CDR3, as DNA: TGTGCCAGCAGCGCCCGGACATCCTCCTCTGGAAACACCATATATTTT.

J is TRBJ1-1 and V is TRBV5-6; weak D call: TRBD1 (6 bases). The CDR3 is 11 amino acids. From germline, CDR1 is SGHDT and CDR2 YYEEEE. V was clipped by 2 bases and J by 10 bases, with 9 bases between them. The CDR3 is CASSFGRGAFF. CDR3 nucleotide sequence: TGTGCCAGCAGCTTCGGCAGGGGAGCTTTCTTT.

The V call is TRBV7-2, the J call TRBJ1-1; D gene uncertain. The CDR3 runs to 15 residues. Germline V gives CDR1 SGHTA, CDR2 FQGNSA. The V end lost 8 bases, the J end lost 1 base, and 17 bases lay between the germline ends. Here the CDR3 DNA reads TGTGCCAGCGGACTCATACTAGGTCGGAACACTGAAGCTTTCTTT. It translates to CASGLILGRNTEAFF.

The chain is built from TRBV19 and TRBJ2-3; perhaps TRBD1 as D (6 bases). Germline lookup yields CDR1 LNHDA and CDR2 SQIVND (reference sequence). V was shortened by 0 bases and J by 1 base, with 11 bases between the two germline ends. The CDR3 spans 16 residues. The CDR3 reads CASSIERTDRTDTQYF. The CDR3 DNA follows: TGTGCCAGTAGTATAGAGAGGACAGACCGCACAGATACGCAGTATTTT.

The chain couples TRBV11-2 to TRBJ2-2; 9 nucleotides line up with TRBD1. CDR1 is SGHAT and CDR2 is FQNNGV in the germline V gene. CDR3 length equals 18 residues. Trimming at V came to 5 bases and at J to 0 bases, leaving 10 bases not matched to a gene. The CDR3 here is CASSNRDREQANTGELFF. The CDR3 DNA is TGTGCCAGCAGCAACCGGGACAGGGAACAAGCGAACACCGGGGAGCTGTTTTTT.

This clone showed up many times. V gene TRBV6-5 combines with J gene TRBJ1-1; 11 bases line up with TRBD1. J gave up 3 bases and V 6 bases, and 6 bases lay outside the gene matches. The CDR3 contains 15 residues. Germline lookup yields CDR1 MNHEY and CDR2 SVGAGI. The CDR3 nucleotides read TGTGCCAGCAGCGCCGGGACAGGGGGATACACTGAAGCTTTCTTT. Translating it yields CASSAGTGGYTEAFF.

The rearrangement uses TRBV11-2 and TRBJ2-7, with D unresolved. Germline loops: CDR1 SGHAT, CDR2 FQNNGV. The CDR3 is 13 amino acids. Trimming removed 0 bases at V and 5 bases at J, with 8 bases between. CDR3 in DNA: TGTGCCAGCAGCTTAGAAGCGAGTCACGAGCAGTACTTC. Its translation is CASSLEASHEQYF.